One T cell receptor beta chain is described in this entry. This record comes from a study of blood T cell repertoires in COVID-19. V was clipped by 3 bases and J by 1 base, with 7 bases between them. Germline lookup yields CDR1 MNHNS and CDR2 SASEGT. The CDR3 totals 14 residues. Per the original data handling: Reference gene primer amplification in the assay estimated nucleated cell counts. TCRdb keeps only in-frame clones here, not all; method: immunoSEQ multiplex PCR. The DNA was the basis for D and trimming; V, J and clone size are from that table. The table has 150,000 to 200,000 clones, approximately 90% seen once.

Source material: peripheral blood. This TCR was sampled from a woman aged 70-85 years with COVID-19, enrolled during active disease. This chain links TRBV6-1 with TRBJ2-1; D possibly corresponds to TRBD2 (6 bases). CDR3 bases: TGTGCCAGCAGTGATGGGGGGTCCTACAATGAGCAGTTCTTC. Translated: CASSDGGSYNEQFF.